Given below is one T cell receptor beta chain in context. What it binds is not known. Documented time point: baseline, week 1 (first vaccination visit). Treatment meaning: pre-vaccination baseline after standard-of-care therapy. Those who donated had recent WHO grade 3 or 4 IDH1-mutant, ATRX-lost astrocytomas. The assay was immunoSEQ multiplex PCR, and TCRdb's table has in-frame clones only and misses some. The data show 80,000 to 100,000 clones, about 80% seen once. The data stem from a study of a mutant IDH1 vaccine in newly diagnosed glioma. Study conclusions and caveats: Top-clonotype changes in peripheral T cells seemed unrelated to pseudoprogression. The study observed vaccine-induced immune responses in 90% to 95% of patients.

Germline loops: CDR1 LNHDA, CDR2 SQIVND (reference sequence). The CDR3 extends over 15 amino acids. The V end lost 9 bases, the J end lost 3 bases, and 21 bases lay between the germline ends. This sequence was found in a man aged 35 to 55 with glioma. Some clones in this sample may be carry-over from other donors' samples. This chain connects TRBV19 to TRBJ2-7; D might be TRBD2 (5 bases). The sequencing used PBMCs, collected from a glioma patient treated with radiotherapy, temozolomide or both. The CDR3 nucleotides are TGTGCCAGACCCCTATCCGTAGGGAGTTTCTACGAGCAGTACTTC. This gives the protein CARPLSVGSFYEQYF.